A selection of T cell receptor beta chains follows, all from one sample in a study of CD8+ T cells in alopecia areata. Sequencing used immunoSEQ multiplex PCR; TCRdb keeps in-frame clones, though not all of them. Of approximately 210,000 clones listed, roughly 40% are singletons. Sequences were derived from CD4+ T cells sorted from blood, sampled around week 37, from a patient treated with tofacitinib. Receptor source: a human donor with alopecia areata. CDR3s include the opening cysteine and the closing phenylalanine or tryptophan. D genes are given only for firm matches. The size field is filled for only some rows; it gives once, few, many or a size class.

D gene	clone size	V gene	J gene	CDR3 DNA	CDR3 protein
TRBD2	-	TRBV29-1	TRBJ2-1	TGCAGCGGGGAGGGTTCCAATGAGCAGTTCTTC	CSGEGSNEQFF
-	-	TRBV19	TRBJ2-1	TGTGCCAGTAGCCCAACCGGGACTTCGACTGAGCAGTTCTTC	CASSPTGTSTEQFF
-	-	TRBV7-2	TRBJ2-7	TGTGCCAGCAGCTTAGCGCGGCAGGCCGGCGGGCAGTACTTC	CASSLARQAGGQYF
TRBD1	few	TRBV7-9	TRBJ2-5	TGTGCCAGCAGCACCACAGGGGCGGAGACCCAGTACTTC	CASSTTGAETQYF
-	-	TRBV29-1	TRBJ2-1	TGCAGCGTTGAGATCGGGTCTAGCGCATACAATGAGCAGTTCTTC	CSVEIGSSAYNEQFF
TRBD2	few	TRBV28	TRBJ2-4	TGTGCCAGCAGTTCGTCGGGGACTAGAGTTCCCCAGTACTTC	CASSSSGTRVPQYF
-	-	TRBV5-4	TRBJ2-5	TGTGCCAGCAGCTTGGGGCAGGGGGAGACCCAGTACTTC	CASSLGQGETQYF
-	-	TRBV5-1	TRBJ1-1	TGCGCCAGCAGCGACGGAGGGGTGGCCACTGAAGCTTTCTTT	CASSDGGVATEAFF
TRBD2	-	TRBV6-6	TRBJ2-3	TGTGCCAGCAGTGGACAACTAGCGGGGAGCACAGATACGCAGTATTTT	CASSGQLAGSTDTQYF
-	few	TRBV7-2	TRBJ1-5	TGTGCCAGCAGCTTAGGGGCCGGGGGGCAGCCCCAGCATTTT	CASSLGAGGQPQHF
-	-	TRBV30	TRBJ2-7	TGTGCCTGCCGGGTGTGGGGGGTCGAGCAGTACTTC	CACRVWGVEQYF
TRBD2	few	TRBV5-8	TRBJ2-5	TGTGCCAGCAGCTTGGACGGGAGGGCCTACGAGACCCAGTACTTC	CASSLDGRAYETQYF
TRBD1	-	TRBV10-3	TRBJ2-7	TGTGCCATCAAACAGGGGTCGAACGAGCAGTACTTC	CAIKQGSNEQYF
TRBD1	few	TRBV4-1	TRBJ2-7	TGCGCCAGCAGCCAAACCCCTCGGACAGGCGAGCAGTACTTC	CASSQTPRTGEQYF
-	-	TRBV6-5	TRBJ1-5	TGTGCCAGCAGTTACGTCCAGTCCGAGATGCCCCAGCATTTT	CASSYVQSEMPQHF
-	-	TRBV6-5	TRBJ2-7	TGTGCCAGCAGACCGGGACAAGACCTTTACGAGCAGTACTTC	CASRPGQDLYEQYF
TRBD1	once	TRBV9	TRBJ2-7	TGTGCCAGCAGCGCTGGGACAGCTAATATCTACGAGCAGTACTTC	CASSAGTANIYEQYF
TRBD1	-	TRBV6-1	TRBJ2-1	TGTGCCAGCACAAGGACAGGGGACTCCTACAATGAGCAGTTCTTC	CASTRTGDSYNEQFF
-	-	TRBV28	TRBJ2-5	TGTGCCAGCAGTTTCCGAGGAGGTGGAGAGACCCAGTACTTC	CASSFRGGGETQYF
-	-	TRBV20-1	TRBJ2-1	TGCAGTGCCGTCGGACAGCGAGAGTTCTTC	CSAVGQREFF
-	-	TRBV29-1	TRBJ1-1	TGCAGCGTCCGACCCTTTGTACAAATGAACACTGAAGCTTTCTTT	CSVRPFVQMNTEAFF
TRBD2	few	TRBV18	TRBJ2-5	TGTGCCAGCTCACCAACGACTAGCCAGCAGACCCAGTACTTC	CASSPTTSQQTQYF
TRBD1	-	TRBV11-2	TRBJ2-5	TGTGCCAGCAGCTTAGATGGCCAGGACAGGGCGGGGGAGACCCAGTACTTC	CASSLDGQDRAGETQYF
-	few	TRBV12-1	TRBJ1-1	TGTGCCAGCAGCTCACAGGGGGCGCGAACTGAAGCTTTCTTT	CASSSQGARTEAFF
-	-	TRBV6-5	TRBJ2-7	TGTGCCAGCAGAACTCGCGACACGTTAAGTGCCGAGCAGTACTTC	CASRTRDTLSAEQYF
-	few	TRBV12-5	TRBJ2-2	TGTGCTAGTGGTTTGGTACTCGAGGGGAGAGGGGAGCTGTTTTTT	CASGLVLEGRGELFF
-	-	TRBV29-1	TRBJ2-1	TGCAGCGTTTCTCCCCAATACAATGAGCAGTTCTTC	CSVSPQYNEQFF
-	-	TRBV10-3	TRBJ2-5	TGTGCCATCAGTGAGTCGGAAGAGACCCAGTACTTC	CAISESEETQYF
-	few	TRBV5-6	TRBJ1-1	TGTGCCAGCAGCAGGAAGGCCACTGAAGCTTTCTTT	CASSRKATEAFF
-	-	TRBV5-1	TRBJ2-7	TGCGCCAGCAGCTTGGAAGGGGGCTACGAGCAGTACTTC	CASSLEGGYEQYF
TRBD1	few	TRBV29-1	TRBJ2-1	TGCAGCCAGGACAGGGAAAATGAGCAGTTCTTC	CSQDRENEQFF
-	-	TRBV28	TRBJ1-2	TGTGCCAGCAGTTTCTCCGACACCAAGGGCTATGGCTACACCTTC	CASSFSDTKGYGYTF
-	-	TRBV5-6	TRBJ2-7	TGTGCCAGCAGCTCGATGGGTGGGAGCTCCTACGAGCAGTACTTC	CASSSMGGSSYEQYF
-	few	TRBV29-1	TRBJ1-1	TGCAGCGTTGAAGTGCAACAGTGGGGTCAAGCTTTCTTT	CSVEVQQWGQAFF
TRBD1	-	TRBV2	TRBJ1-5	TGTGCCAGGTCCCGGGACAGGAATCAGCCCCAGCATTTT	CARSRDRNQPQHF
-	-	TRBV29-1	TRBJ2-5	TGCAGCGTTGACAGGTTGCAAGAGACCCAGTACTTC	CSVDRLQETQYF
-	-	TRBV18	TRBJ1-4	TGTGCCAGCTCACCACGAGGTGACGAAAAACTGTTTTTT	CASSPRGDEKLFF
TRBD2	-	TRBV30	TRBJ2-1	TGTGCCTGGAGGCCCCCACTAGCGGGAGGGTCGAATGAGCAGTTCTTC	CAWRPPLAGGSNEQFF